The clone carrying this T cell receptor (beta chain) was found a few times. Antigen unknown. Read data end 3 residues before the CDR3 end; the end is taken from the germline J gene. Sequencing was performed with immunoSEQ multiplex PCR; in TCRdb, only in-frame clones are kept and a portion is missing. Observed in the sample are approximately 34,000 clones, none of them singletons. The CDR3 sequence is 13 residues long. Trimming took 0 bases from V and 3 from J, leaving 5 bases between them. Germline V CDR1 and CDR2: MRHNA, SNTAGT. The data derive from a study of T cell clonality in common variable immunodeficiency. Study results and caveats: Shared TCRbeta clones were fewer between CVID subjects than controls.

This rearrangement joins TRBV6-4 to TRBJ2-5; D remains unclear. The sequence was obtained from a person aged 18-70 years in good health. Specimen: peripheral blood mononuclear cells. CDR3 bases read: TGTGCCAGCAGTGACTCCGCGAAAGAGACC. It translates to CASSDSAKET. The CDR3 in its entirety is CASSDSAKETQYF.